One sample yielded the 30 T cell receptor beta chains listed below, sequenced in a study of shared clonotypes between healthy human individuals. Generated by immunoSEQ multiplex PCR, the TCRdb table keeps only in-frame clones and is missing some. The sample lists fewer than 650,000 clones, around three quarters occurring once. Sequences were obtained from PBMCs. The receptors were gathered from a woman between 35 and 50 years old in good health. Some clones in this sample may be carry-over from other donors' samples.

This clone occurred once. The CDR3: CASSLVGNPGDTIYF. The CDR3 nucleotides are TGTGCCAGCAGCTTAGTAGGGAACCCCGGGGACACCATATATTTT. The rearrangement links TRBV7-6 to TRBJ1-3; D is undetermined. The CDR3 consists of 15 residues. V lost 1 base and J lost 8, with 15 bases in between. Germline-derived CDR1 and CDR2 are SGHVS and FNYEAQ. Using reference TRBV7-6 and TRBJ1-3 for the parts outside the CDR3, the full variable domain is GAGVSQSPRYKVTKRGQDVALRCDPISGHVSLYWYRQALGQGPEFLTYFNYEAQQDKSGLPNDRFSAERPEGSISTLTIQRTEQRDSAMYRCASSLVGNPGDTIYFGEGSWLTVV.

There are a few counts of this clone. The CDR3 DNA is TGTGCCAGCAGCCTTCACACTGAAGCTTTCTTT. This encodes CASSLHTEAFF. The chain links TRBV7-9 to TRBJ1-1; no definite D call. CDR3 size: 11 residues. Germline loops: CDR1 SEHNR, CDR2 FQNEAQ (reference sequence). With 5 bases removed from V and 3 bases from J, the gap between germline ends came to 4 bases.

Comment on this clone: The sample holds other DNA sequences that translate to the same CDR3. The chain couples TRBV19 to TRBJ1-5; D might be TRBD1 (5 bases). Per germline, CDR1 LNHDA and CDR2 SQIVND (reference sequence). This CDR3 has 14 residues. The V gene lost 1 base and the J gene lost 6 bases, with 10 bases spanning the gap. DNA of the CDR3: TGTGCCAGTAGTATAGCAGGGCGCGGTCAGCCCCAGCATTTT. Amino acids: CASSIAGRGQPQHF.

The chain is built from TRBV5-1 and TRBJ2-7; TRBD2 aligns across 9 bases. Trimming at V came to 2 bases and at J to 4 bases, leaving 10 bases not matched to a gene. Germline-derived CDR1 and CDR2 are SGHRS and YFSETQ. The CDR3 runs to 16 residues. The CDR3 nucleotides read TGCGCCAGCAGCTTAGTTCCTAGCGGGACTCAGTACGAGCAGTACTTC. This codes for CASSLVPSGTQYEQYF.

The chain carries TRBV5-1 and TRBJ2-3; D ambiguous. The ends were cut back, 6 bases at V and 5 bases at J, with 16 bases in the middle. Germline CDR1 and CDR2: SGHRS and YFSETQ. This CDR3 has 14 amino acids. The CDR3 DNA reads as TGCGCCAGCACCCCCAGTTTCACATTAGATACGCAGTATTTT. Amino acid sequence: CASTPSFTLDTQYF.

This clone was detected only once. Being one base from a much bigger clone, this may be a read error. This chain connects TRBV14 to TRBJ2-1; 10 bases line up with TRBD2. The CDR3 totals 21 residues. CDR1 and CDR2 (germline): SGHDN, FVKESK. V shed 4 bases and J 8 bases; nucleotides not matched to a gene: 26. The CDR3 DNA reads as TGTGCCAGCAGCCGAGAGAGGCAGCGGGAGGGCTACGAGCGGGAGTCTTATGAGCAGTTCTTC. Its translation: CASSRERQREGYERESYEQFF.

The chain employs TRBV5-4 and TRBJ2-5; 7 bases are a match to TRBD2. Trimming at V came to 4 bases and at J to 4 bases, leaving 16 bases not matched to a gene. The CDR3 is 17 amino acids. Germline V gene lookup returns CDR1 SGHNT and CDR2 YYREEE (reference sequence). DNA for the CDR3: TGTGCCAGCAGCCTGGGGGGGTCGCGGGAGCGGGGAGAGACCCAGTACTTC. Its protein is CASSLGGSRERGETQYF.

The chain's CDR3 is CSAGRVYGYTF. In nucleotides, the CDR3 is TGCAGTGCTGGCCGGGTTTATGGCTACACCTTC. This chain uses TRBV20-1 with TRBJ1-2, with D unclear. Trimming shortened V by 5 bases and J by 5 bases, and 9 bases separated the two germline ends. CDR3 length: 11 residues. CDR1 DFQATT and CDR2 SNEGSKA come from the germline V gene (reference sequence).

The V call is TRBV25-1, the J call TRBJ1-1, with 8 bases aligning to TRBD1. V was clipped by 7 bases and J by 0 bases; unmatched bases: 10. The length of the CDR3 is 16 residues. Per germline, CDR1 MGHDK and CDR2 SYGVNS. The CDR3 coding sequence is TGTGCCAGCATCCGACAGGGGTTGAGGGTGAACACTGAAGCTTTCTTT. Translation: CASIRQGLRVNTEAFF.

The gene calls are TRBV28 and TRBJ1-2; D is perhaps TRBD1 (6 bases). Germline CDR1 MDHEN, CDR2 SYDVKM. This CDR3 has 16 amino acids. Trimming removed 6 bases at V and 3 bases at J, with 20 bases between. The CDR3 protein is CASRTIGQSPHYGYTF. In DNA, the CDR3 is TGTGCCAGCAGGACTATCGGACAGAGCCCCCACTATGGCTACACCTTC.

The genes are TRBV5-1 and TRBJ2-1, with 10 bases matching TRBD2. Germline loops: CDR1 SGHRS, CDR2 YFSETQ. The CDR3 loop spans 16 amino acids. The V gene end was trimmed by 2 bases and the J gene end by 7 bases; junction bases not matched to a gene: 9. As DNA, the CDR3 is TGCGCCAGCAGCTTCCGGACTAGCGGCTCGTGGAATGAGCAGTTCTTC. Translated, it gives CASSFRTSGSWNEQFF.

The V call is TRBV28, the J call TRBJ2-1; 8 positions match TRBD2. Germline V gene sequence: CDR1 MDHEN, CDR2 SYDVKM. V was clipped by 3 bases and J by 2 bases; unmatched bases: 6. The CDR3 loop spans 16 amino acids. The CDR3 is CASSFGPGLAYNEQFF. CDR3 nucleotide sequence: TGTGCCAGCAGTTTCGGGCCGGGACTAGCCTACAATGAGCAGTTCTTC. Variable domain in full (rest from reference TRBV28 and TRBJ2-1): DVKVTQSSRYLVKRTGEKVFLECVQDMDHENMFWYRQDPGLGLRLIYFSYDVKMKEKGDIPEGYSVSREKKERFSLILESASTNQTSMYLCASSFGPGLAYNEQFFGPGTRLTVL.

The rearrangement uses TRBV7-2 and TRBJ2-4; 7 bases fit TRBD1. V lost 1 base to trimming and J lost 8 bases; unmatched junction nucleotides: 8. The CDR3 length is 15 residues. Looked up from germline, CDR1 is SGHTA and CDR2 is FQGNSA. The CDR3 DNA sequence: TGTGCCAGCAGCTTAGGGACAGGTGCTTTTGACATTCAGTACTTC. Amino acids: CASSLGTGAFDIQYF.

The chain has TRBV19 and TRBJ1-5, with 7 bases that match TRBD1. Germline CDR1 LNHDA, CDR2 SQIVND (reference sequence). The trim removed 5 bases at V and 5 bases at J, leaving 9 bases unmatched. The CDR3 totals 15 residues. The CDR3 DNA reads TGTGCCAGTAGTGCGGGACAGTATCTGGATCAGCCCCAGCATTTT. Protein product: CASSAGQYLDQPQHF.

Many counts were recorded for this clone. The V and J genes are TRBV30 and TRBJ2-7, with D possibly being TRBD1 (6 bases). V gave up 3 bases and J gave up 4 bases, with 19 bases separating them. The CDR3 sequence is 15 residues long. Germline lookup yields CDR1 GTSNPN and CDR2 SVGIG (reference sequence). The CDR3 DNA sequence: TGTGCCTGGAGCCAAGGACAGCGCCGGTTATACGAGCAGTACTTC. This sequence encodes CAWSQGQRRLYEQYF.

Concerning this clone itself: A read error may produce the germline difference seen at one junction end. This chain uses TRBV5-4 with TRBJ1-5; D gene uncertain. Germline V gene lookup returns CDR1 SGHNT and CDR2 YYREEE (reference sequence). The CDR3 consists of 19 residues. The CDR3 region has the DNA TGTGCCAGCAGCTGCGGGCGGATCAGGCCCCTTCATAGCAATCAGTCCCAGCATTTT. Amino acids: CASSCGRIRPLHSNQSQHF.

The V and J genes are TRBV5-4 and TRBJ2-7, with 10 positions matching TRBD2. The V gene end was trimmed by 1 base and the J gene end by 0 bases; junction bases not matched to a gene: 4. There are 16 residues in the CDR3. The V gene's germline CDR1 is SGHNT and CDR2 YYREEE (reference sequence). CDR3 nucleotides: TGTGCCAGCAGCTTGCGGCTAGCGGGGGTCTCCTACGAGCAGTACTTC. Protein: CASSLRLAGVSYEQYF.

The chain couples TRBV28 to TRBJ1-1, with a weak D call TRBD1 (5 bases). V gave up 7 bases and J gave up 3 bases, with 18 bases separating them. Germline-derived CDR1 and CDR2 are MDHEN and SYDVKM. The CDR3 totals 15 residues. The CDR3, as DNA: TGTGCCAGCAACCCCCGGGGACTGGGCTACACTGAAGCTTTCTTT. Translating it yields CASNPRGLGYTEAFF.

Many counts were recorded for this clone. The chain is built from TRBV2 and TRBJ1-6; no firm D call. Germline V gives CDR1 SNHLY, CDR2 FYNNEI. Trimming pared 4 bases from V and 7 bases from J, leaving 11 bases between. CDR3 size: 14 residues. The CDR3 DNA is TGTGCCAGCAGTGTTGAGGCTTGGAATTCACCCCTCCACTTT. Amino acids: CASSVEAWNSPLHF.

The rearrangement links TRBV4-1 to TRBJ1-1; possibly TRBD1 for D (6 bases). Germline loops: CDR1 MGHRA, CDR2 YSYEKL. Trimming removed 1 base at V and 7 bases at J, with 25 bases between. The CDR3 runs 18 residues. Written as DNA, the CDR3 is TGCGCCAGCAGCCAAGCTCTTGTGGGGATGGGACAATACCATGAAGCTTTCTTT. Translation gives CASSQALVGMGQYHEAFF.

The CDR3 loop is CASSSGALGGKLFF. The CDR3 region has the DNA TGTGCCAGCAGCTCGGGGGCGCTGGGAGGAAAACTGTTTTTT. This sequence joins TRBV7-2 and TRBJ1-4, with D maybe TRBD1 (6 bases). CDR3 length equals 14 residues. Between the trimmed V and J ends, which lost 4 bases and 10 bases, there was a span of 16 bases. Germline loops: CDR1 SGHTA, CDR2 FQGNSA.

DNA for the CDR3: TGTGCCATCAGTGCGGGACAGGGAGTCGGGGAGCTGTTTTTT. Translating it yields CAISAGQGVGELFF. This rearrangement joins TRBV10-3 to TRBJ2-2; 9 bases align to TRBD1. CDR1 is ENHRY and CDR2 is SYGVKD in the germline V gene. V gave up 4 bases and J gave up 7 bases; unmatched junction bases: 4. This CDR3 is 14 amino acids long.

This clone was found once. The chain combines TRBV28 with TRBJ2-7; 7 nucleotides agree with TRBD1. The CDR3 length is 14 residues. Germline V gene data show CDR1 as MDHEN and CDR2 as SYDVKM. V lost 4 bases to trimming and J lost 2 bases; unmatched junction nucleotides: 5. In DNA form, the CDR3 reads TGTGCCAGCAGTTCCCCGGACAGGACCTACGAGCAGTACTTC. This gives the protein CASSSPDRTYEQYF.

J is TRBJ1-1 and V is TRBV10-3; TRBD1 is a possible D gene (6 bases). The V end was cut by 0 bases, the J end by 1 base, with 12 bases between. The V gene's germline CDR1 is ENHRY and CDR2 SYGVKD. The CDR3 is 16 amino acids. For the CDR3, the DNA is TGTGCCATCAGTGAGTCGAAACTGACAGGGAACACTGAAGCTTTCTTT. Translation gives CAISESKLTGNTEAFF.

The chain recombines TRBV28 with TRBJ2-3; D gene ambiguous. This CDR3 contains 12 residues. Per germline, CDR1 MDHEN and CDR2 SYDVKM. V lost 5 bases to trimming and J lost 7 bases, with 10 bases between them. The chain's CDR3 is CASSLPPNTQYF. Written as DNA, the CDR3 is TGTGCCAGCAGTCTCCCGCCGAATACGCAGTATTTT. The whole variable domain, filled in from reference TRBV28 and TRBJ2-3, reads DVKVTQSSRYLVKRTGEKVFLECVQDMDHENMFWYRQDPGLGLRLIYFSYDVKMKEKGDIPEGYSVSREKKERFSLILESASTNQTSMYLCASSLPPNTQYFGPGTRLTVL.

This chain joins TRBV6-1 and TRBJ2-7; TRBD2 matches 8 bases. V lost 3 bases to trimming and J lost 2 bases; unmatched junction nucleotides: 3. The germline CDR1 and CDR2 sequences are MNHNS and SASEGT. The CDR3 length is 14 residues. CDR3 sequence: CASSEGLETYEQYF. The CDR3 nucleotides are TGTGCCAGCAGTGAGGGACTAGAAACCTACGAGCAGTACTTC.

DNA for the CDR3: TGTGCCAGCAGTTACCCTAAAGGGAGGACTGAAGCTTTCTTT. Amino acids: CASSYPKGRTEAFF. The rearrangement joins TRBV6-6 to TRBJ1-1; no definite D call. CDR1 is MNHNY and CDR2 is SVGAGI in the germline V gene (reference sequence). Trimming left V 2 bases short and J 5 bases short, with 12 bases between. This CDR3 region has 14 residues.

With respect to this clone: A far larger clone is only one base removed, so a read error is likely. The final CDR3 position lacks the conserved phenylalanine or tryptophan, pointing to a likely read error. The chain employs TRBV28 and TRBJ1-1; 7 bases fit TRBD1. The germline V gene encodes CDR1 MDHEN and CDR2 SYDVKM. The CDR3 covers 14 residues. J was trimmed by 7 bases and V by 4 bases; bases with no gene match: 9. This chain's CDR3 is CASSSGRWDSEAFS. CDR3 nucleotides: TGTGCCAGCAGTTCAGGCCGCTGGGACAGTGAAGCTTTCTCT.

Notes on this clone: This likely came from a read error, as a far larger clone is one base away. V and J are TRBV28 and TRBJ2-3; 13 bases match TRBD2. Trimming cost V 9 bases and J 5 bases; bases outside gene matches: 17. Germline loops: CDR1 MDHEN, CDR2 SYDVKM. The length of the CDR3 is 18 residues. CDR3 in amino acids: CASLTGGLAGEGIDTQYF. The CDR3 region has the DNA TGTGCCAGTCTGACAGGAGGACTAGCGGGAGAGGGCATAGATACGCAGTATTTT.

V gene TRBV7-2 combines with J gene TRBJ2-1, with 8 bases matching TRBD2. The germline V gene has CDR1 SGHTA and CDR2 FQGNSA. V lost 1 base and J lost 4; bases outside the gene matches: 6. There are 16 residues in the CDR3. This chain's CDR3 is CASSLGIGRVYNEQFF. CDR3 coding DNA: TGTGCCAGCAGCTTAGGTATCGGGAGGGTTTACAATGAGCAGTTCTTC. Supplemented by reference TRBV7-2 and TRBJ2-1, the full variable domain reads GAGVSQSPSNKVTEKGKDVELRCDPISGHTALYWYRQSLGQGLEFLIYFQGNSAPDKSGLPSDRFSAERTGGSVSTLTIQRTQQEDSAVYLCASSLGIGRVYNEQFFGPGTRLTVL.